One and the same sample provided the 14 T cell receptor beta chains below, sequenced in a study of beta chain features in type 1 diabetes. Notes on the study in general: TCRB CDR3s were moderately but significantly shorter in Type 1 diabetes patients in all four CD4+ subsets.

Every bit of the isolated RNA underwent reverse transcription, so sequencing read expressed TCRB transcripts. TCRdb's copy holds only in-frame clones and misses some; the assay was immunoSEQ multiplex PCR. This table holds around 130,000 clones, 7% to 10% found once. These receptors' targets are unknown. The specimen was central memory CD4+ T cells from blood. These receptors originate from a man aged 25-40 years with type 1 diabetes.

This clone was detected only a few times. The rearrangement links TRBV7-2 to TRBJ2-1; unclear D gene. V gave up 5 bases and J gave up 5 bases, with 7 bases separating them. CDR1 and CDR2 (germline): SGHTA, FQGNSA. This CDR3 region has 12 residues. CDR3 nucleotides: TGTGCCAGCAGCCGACGGGACAATGAGCAGTTCTTC. Protein sequence: CASSRRDNEQFF.

This rearrangement joins TRBV7-2 to TRBJ1-3; perhaps TRBD1 as D (5 bases). The CDR3 is made up of 13 amino acids. Germline CDR1 reads SGHTA; CDR2 reads FQGNSA. V was trimmed by 3 bases and J by 6 bases, leaving 9 bases between them. DNA for the CDR3: TGTGCCAGCAGCTTGGGGGGAGAAAACACCATATATTTT. Translation gives CASSLGGENTIYF.

This clone appeared a few times. The V call is TRBV7-3, the J call TRBJ1-1, with no clear D. V lost 0 bases and J 7 bases, leaving 9 bases between the germline ends. The length of the CDR3 is 13 residues. Germline loops: CDR1 SGHTA, CDR2 FQGTGA. This CDR3 is CASSLTVSGEAFF. CDR3 in DNA: TGTGCCAGCAGCTTAACGGTCAGTGGTGAAGCTTTCTTT.

In DNA, the CDR3 is TGTGCCATCAGTGGGACAGGCGACTATGGCTACACCTTC. Translating it yields CAISGTGDYGYTF. The chain recombines TRBV10-3 with TRBJ1-2; 7 bases are a match to TRBD1. With 4 bases clipped from V and 3 bases from J, the junction kept 2 bases outside the gene matches. This CDR3 is 13 amino acids long. The germline V gene has CDR1 ENHRY and CDR2 SYGVKD.

This clone was counted only a few times. This chain uses TRBV5-4 with TRBJ2-1; 7 nucleotides align to TRBD2. CDR1 is SGHNT and CDR2 is YYREEE in the germline V gene (reference sequence). This CDR3 contains 13 residues. J lost 8 bases, V lost 4 bases, and 6 bases had no gene match. The CDR3 nucleotides read TGTGCCAGCAGCCCCACTAGCGACGATGAGCAGTTCTTC. This translates into CASSPTSDDEQFF.

This clone appeared a few times. The chain employs TRBV15 and TRBJ1-2; D is uncertain. V lost 4 bases to trimming and J lost 5 bases, with 14 bases between them. This CDR3 has 14 residues. The germline V gene encodes CDR1 LNHNV and CDR2 YYDKDF (reference sequence). CDR3 sequence (DNA): TGTGCCACCAGCAACCCGGGCTCGGGGTATGGCTACACCTTC. Amino acids: CATSNPGSGYGYTF.

V is TRBV5-1 and J is TRBJ2-7, with 10 bases fitting TRBD2. Germline CDR1 is SGHRS and CDR2 is YFSETQ. J gave up 7 bases and V 0 bases, and 4 bases lay outside the gene matches. The CDR3 has 14 residues. As DNA, the CDR3 is TGCGCCAGCAGCTTGGGGCTAGCGGGGGATGAGCAGTACTTC. Amino acids: CASSLGLAGDEQYF.

The V gene is TRBV7-2, the J gene TRBJ2-3; D might be TRBD2 (5 bases). The CDR3 runs to 15 residues. The V and J ends lost 5 bases and 2 bases respectively, with 14 bases between them. CDR1 is SGHTA and CDR2 is FQGNSA in the germline V gene. CDR3 sequence reads: CASSPLGLYTDTQYF. The CDR3 DNA is TGTGCCAGCAGCCCGCTCGGACTCTACACAGATACGCAGTATTTT.

This clone was found a few times. This chain uses TRBV5-6 with TRBJ2-7, with a weak D call TRBD1 (5 bases). Trimming removed 4 bases from V and 2 bases from J, with 7 bases in between. Germline values: CDR1 SGHDT, CDR2 YYEEEE. The CDR3 has 12 amino acids. The CDR3 is CASSRQTYEQYF. The DNA of the CDR3 is TGTGCCAGCAGCCGACAGACCTACGAGCAGTACTTC.

This clone has a handful of counts. The chain carries TRBV28 and TRBJ2-7; the match to TRBD1 covers 7 bases. CDR1 is MDHEN, CDR2 SYDVKM, per germline. This CDR3 has 16 residues. V shed 6 bases, J shed 1 base, and the junction held 12 bases outside the gene matches. CDR3 coding DNA: TGTGCCAGCAGCCCCTCCGGGACAGACCTTTCCTACGAGCAGTACTTC. Translation: CASSPSGTDLSYEQYF.

The chain recombines TRBV29-1 with TRBJ1-3; 11 positions agree with TRBD1. There are 13 residues in the CDR3. CDR1 and CDR2 (germline): SQVTM, ANQGSEA. J gave up 7 bases and V 7 bases, and 6 bases lay outside the gene matches. The DNA of the CDR3 is TGCAGCGCTTCCGGACAGGGGGCTAACACCATATATTTT. This codes for CSASGQGANTIYF. Variable domain in full (rest from reference TRBV29-1 and TRBJ1-3): SAVISQKPSRDICQRGTSLTIQCQVDSQVTMMFWYRQQPGQSLTLIATANQGSEATYESGFVIDKFPISRPNLTFSTLTVSNMSPEDSSIYLCSASGQGANTIYFGEGSWLTVV.

The chain links TRBV5-1 to TRBJ2-3; TRBD1 aligns across 8 bases. J gave up 2 bases and V 0 bases, and 5 bases lay outside the gene matches. Germline loops: CDR1 SGHRS, CDR2 YFSETQ. This CDR3 is 16 amino acids long. The CDR3 protein is CASSLGATGATDTQYF. The CDR3 DNA reads as TGCGCCAGCAGCTTGGGAGCGACAGGGGCCACAGATACGCAGTATTTT. Variable domain in full (rest from reference TRBV5-1 and TRBJ2-3): KAGVTQTPRYLIKTRGQQVTLSCSPISGHRSVSWYQQTPGQGLQFLFEYFSETQRNKGNFPGRFSGRQFSNSRSEMNVSTLELGDSALYLCASSLGATGATDTQYFGPGTRLTVL.

This clone was picked up a small number of times. The CDR3 region is CASSLDRANSPLHF. Here the CDR3 DNA reads TGTGCCAGCAGCTTAGACAGGGCAAATTCACCCCTCCACTTT. This chain connects TRBV7-9 to TRBJ1-6, with D possibly matching TRBD1 (6 bases). The CDR3 length is 14 residues. Per germline, CDR1 SEHNR and CDR2 FQNEAQ (reference sequence). V lost 1 base, J lost 7 bases, and 8 bases lay in between.

In this sample, this clone turned up a few times. V gene TRBV7-9 combines with J gene TRBJ1-1; 11 bases are shared with TRBD1. Trimming at V came to 8 bases and at J to 5 bases, leaving 10 bases not matched to a gene. The CDR3 sequence is 15 residues long. Germline CDR1 and CDR2: SEHNR and FQNEAQ (reference sequence). The CDR3 sequence is CASSGQGAINTEAFF. The CDR3 nucleotides are TGTGCCAGCTCAGGACAGGGGGCGATAAATACTGAAGCTTTCTTT.